The 30 T cell receptor beta chains listed next were all sequenced from one sample in a study of cytotoxic CD8 clonotypes in ibrutinib-treated CLL. Measured with immunoSEQ multiplex PCR; TCRdb has only the in-frame clones, and not every one. This table holds 130,000 to 150,000 clones, about four fifths found once. Sequencing used PBMCs, obtained after 12 months of ibrutinib treatment. The receptors were sampled from a human donor with chronic lymphocytic leukemia.

The sample holds a few counts of this clone. The chain has TRBV5-1 and TRBJ2-1, with 7 nucleotides matching TRBD2. Germline loops: CDR1 SGHRS, CDR2 YFSETQ. The CDR3 consists of 12 residues. Germline trimming cut 7 bases from V and 8 bases from J; bases unmatched to any gene: 6. This chain's CDR3 is CASAREGDEQFF. CDR3 DNA: TGCGCCAGCGCTAGGGAGGGCGATGAGCAGTTCTTC.

The chain has TRBV6-1 and TRBJ1-1, with D perhaps TRBD1 (6 bases). Between the trimmed V and J ends, which lost 1 base and 6 bases, there was a span of 15 bases. Germline assignment: CDR1 MNHNS and CDR2 SASEGT. The length of the CDR3 is 15 residues. CDR3 protein: CASSEGGTGRPEAFF. The CDR3 DNA follows: TGTGCCAGCAGTGAAGGGGGAACAGGGCGGCCTGAAGCTTTCTTT.

This clone occurred a few times. The chain has TRBV28 and TRBJ2-7, with D perhaps matching TRBD2 (6 bases). Trimming left V 2 bases short and J 6 bases short, with 23 bases between. Per germline, CDR1 MDHEN and CDR2 SYDVKM. The CDR3 is 17 residues long. The CDR3 spells CASSLAGYHLRGSEQYF. CDR3 bases: TGTGCCAGCAGTTTAGCGGGGTACCACCTTAGAGGGAGCGAGCAGTACTTC.

The chain has TRBV18 and TRBJ2-7; D is unresolved. The germline gives CDR1 KGHSH, CDR2 LQKENI. The CDR3 length is 15 residues. V lost 1 base, J lost 1 base, and 11 bases lay in between. The chain's CDR3 is CASSPQMGSSYEQYF. The CDR3 DNA is TGTGCCAGCTCACCACAGATGGGCAGTTCCTACGAGCAGTACTTC.

This clone was counted a single time. The chain carries TRBV28 and TRBJ1-2, with 7 nucleotides matching TRBD1. The germline V gene encodes CDR1 MDHEN and CDR2 SYDVKM. V shed 7 bases, J shed 3 bases, and the junction held 11 bases outside the gene matches. The CDR3 has 15 amino acids. The CDR3 nucleotides read TGTGCCAGCAAATCCAAACAGGGGAACCACTATGGCTACACCTTC. Translating gives CASKSKQGNHYGYTF.

V is TRBV18 and J is TRBJ2-7, with D maybe TRBD2 (6 bases). The V end lost 1 base, the J end lost 3 bases, and 13 bases lay between the germline ends. This CDR3 is 15 amino acids long. The germline V gene encodes CDR1 KGHSH and CDR2 LQKENI. CDR3 sequence: CASSPRNGEVYEQYF. The CDR3 bases are TGTGCCAGCTCACCACGTAATGGGGAGGTCTACGAGCAGTACTTC.

The chain combines TRBV7-2 with TRBJ2-6; D is uncertain. The CDR3 has 18 residues. In germline, CDR1 is SGHTA, CDR2 FQGNSA. With 5 bases removed from V and 4 bases from J, the gap between germline ends came to 21 bases. CDR3 amino acids: CASSQRIKFFLGANVLTF. The CDR3 DNA reads as TGTGCCAGCAGCCAGCGTATTAAGTTCTTTTTAGGGGCCAACGTCCTGACTTTC.

This clone was picked up a small number of times. Other DNA sequences of this sample code for an identical CDR3. The chain uses TRBV27 and TRBJ2-1, with TRBD2 matching over 10 bases. The CDR3 is 16 residues long. V was pared by 4 bases and J by 5 bases, with 8 bases of the junction left unmatched. Looked up from germline, CDR1 is MNHEY and CDR2 is SMNVEV (reference sequence). This CDR3 is CASSSGRLAGHNEQFF. The CDR3 DNA sequence: TGTGCCAGCAGTTCAGGCCGACTAGCGGGCCACAATGAGCAGTTCTTC.

The chain recombines TRBV25-1 with TRBJ2-7; D is undetermined. V was trimmed by 5 bases and J by 2 bases, leaving 7 bases between them. CDR3 length: 12 amino acids. Germline CDR1 reads MGHDK; CDR2 reads SYGVNS. CDR3 region: CASSYGPYEQYF. The CDR3 DNA follows: TGTGCCAGCAGTTACGGCCCCTACGAGCAGTACTTC.

The chain couples TRBV6-1 to TRBJ2-7; the match to TRBD1 covers 11 bases. Germline values: CDR1 MNHNS, CDR2 SASEGT. Trimming took 10 bases from V and 3 from J; bases not matched to a gene: 5. The length of the CDR3 is 13 residues. CDR3 residues: CAISGTGGYEQYF. The CDR3 DNA follows: TGTGCCATCTCCGGGACAGGGGGCTACGAGCAGTACTTC.

The V and J genes are TRBV4-1 and TRBJ1-1; no reliable D call. V dropped 4 bases and J dropped 3 bases, with 9 bases sitting between them. CDR1 is MGHRA, CDR2 YSYEKL, per germline. The CDR3 has 13 residues. CDR3 protein: CASSPLEYTEAFF. As DNA, the CDR3 is TGCGCCAGCAGCCCGCTGGAATACACTGAAGCTTTCTTT.

Notes on this clone: Relative to the germline gene, one junction end is altered; a read error may explain this. J is TRBJ2-1 and V is TRBV7-9; 9 nucleotides align to TRBD2. Germline CDR1 SEHNR, CDR2 FQNEAQ (reference sequence). This CDR3 contains 15 residues. Written as DNA, the CDR3 is TGTGCCAGCAGCATAGCTAGCGGGGATTACAATGAGCAGTTCTTC. Protein sequence: CASSIASGDYNEQFF.

V and J are TRBV4-3 and TRBJ2-3; 15 bases align to TRBD2. The CDR3 runs 22 residues. Per the germline V gene, CDR1 is LGHNA and CDR2 is YSLEER. J lost 1 base, V lost 3 bases, and 17 bases had no gene match. CDR3 coding DNA: TGCGCCAGCAGCCATTTTCCCCCGGGACTAGCGGGAGGAGAACGTGGCACAGATACGCAGTATTTT. As protein: CASSHFPPGLAGGERGTDTQYF.

V usage is TRBV5-6 and J usage is TRBJ2-2, with D hard to call. CDR1 SGHDT and CDR2 YYEEEE come from the germline V gene. V dropped 3 bases and J dropped 3 bases, with 12 bases sitting between them. CDR3 size: 15 residues. This CDR3 reads CASSWLREHTGELFF. The CDR3 DNA reads as TGTGCCAGCAGCTGGCTTAGGGAACACACCGGGGAGCTGTTTTTT.

The V and J genes are TRBV6-5 and TRBJ1-3; no firm D call. The CDR3 consists of 14 residues. Per germline, CDR1 MNHEY and CDR2 SVGAGI. Trimming removed 5 bases at V and 0 bases at J, with 8 bases between. The CDR3 DNA reads as TGTGCCAGCAGTAATACCCTCTCTGGAAACACCATATATTTT. Its translation is CASSNTLSGNTIYF.

This chain joins TRBV4-2 and TRBJ1-4; D is uncertain. This CDR3 is 15 amino acids long. Trimming took 1 base from V and 4 from J, leaving 10 bases between them. From germline, CDR1 is LGHNA and CDR2 YNFKEQ. CDR3 sequence (DNA): TGTGCCAGCAGCCAAGCGCGGGCGGTTAATGAAAAACTGTTTTTT. Its protein product is CASSQARAVNEKLFF.

The rearrangement joins TRBV6-5 to TRBJ2-2; 10 bases are a match to TRBD1. Germline V CDR1 and CDR2: MNHEY, SVGAGI. With 6 bases clipped from V and 5 bases from J, the junction kept 6 bases outside the gene matches. The CDR3 covers 15 residues. CDR3 protein: CASSPRDRGTGELFF. The CDR3 DNA reads TGTGCCAGCAGCCCACGGGACAGGGGAACCGGGGAGCTGTTTTTT.

A single count supports this clone. A junction boundary mismatches the germline segment, possibly from a read error. The genes are TRBV14 and TRBJ2-7, with a weak D call TRBD2 (6 bases). This CDR3 contains 14 residues. In germline, CDR1 is SGHDN, CDR2 FVKESK. CDR3 sequence: CASSARLDSHEQYF. Written as DNA, the CDR3 is TGTGCCAGCAGCGCTAGACTAGACTCCCACGAGCAGTACTTC.

The genes are TRBV4-1 and TRBJ2-1; D might be TRBD2 (7 bases). Between the trimmed V and J ends, which lost 4 bases and 3 bases, there was a span of 13 bases. The CDR3 is made up of 15 amino acids. CDR1 and CDR2 (germline): MGHRA, YSYEKL. CDR3 amino acids: CASSLGGGYYNEQFF. DNA of the CDR3: TGCGCCAGCAGCCTCGGCGGGGGCTACTACAATGAGCAGTTCTTC.

The chain has TRBV4-3 and TRBJ2-7; the match to TRBD2 covers 9 bases. The CDR3 is 15 residues long. J gave up 2 bases and V 0 bases, and 2 bases lay outside the gene matches. Germline V gives CDR1 LGHNA, CDR2 YSLEER. CDR3 in amino acids: CASSQDRGRAYEQYF. The CDR3 coding sequence is TGCGCCAGCAGCCAAGATCGCGGGAGGGCCTACGAGCAGTACTTC.

This chain connects TRBV5-1 to TRBJ2-1; 8 bases match TRBD1. The CDR3 has 14 residues. J lost 8 bases, V lost 5 bases, and 9 bases had no gene match. The V gene's germline CDR1 is SGHRS and CDR2 YFSETQ. The CDR3 is CASRTGTGGDEQFF. The CDR3 nucleotides read TGCGCCAGCAGAACCGGGACAGGTGGAGATGAGCAGTTCTTC. Full variable domain (missing parts from reference TRBV5-1 and TRBJ2-1): KAGVTQTPRYLIKTRGQQVTLSCSPISGHRSVSWYQQTPGQGLQFLFEYFSETQRNKGNFPGRFSGRQFSNSRSEMNVSTLELGDSALYLCASRTGTGGDEQFFGPGTRLTVL.

The chain uses TRBV10-3 and TRBJ1-2; no reliable D call. The length of the CDR3 is 13 residues. CDR1 is ENHRY and CDR2 is SYGVKD in the germline V gene. V gave up 0 bases and J gave up 4 bases, with 6 bases separating them. The CDR3 region has the DNA TGTGCCATCAGTGAGTCGGGAGGCTATGGCTACACCTTC. Translated: CAISESGGYGYTF.

This chain links TRBV7-9 with TRBJ1-1, with 8 bases lining up with TRBD1. The ends lost 5 bases at V and 7 bases at J; junction bases unmatched: 12. Germline V gene sequence: CDR1 SEHNR, CDR2 FQNEAQ (reference sequence). There are 15 residues in the CDR3. This CDR3 reads CASSPGQGHYLEAFF. CDR3 coding DNA: TGTGCCAGCAGCCCCGGACAGGGCCATTACCTTGAAGCTTTCTTT.

The rearrangement links TRBV5-4 to TRBJ2-7; 16 bases are shared with TRBD2. Per germline, CDR1 SGHNT and CDR2 YYREEE (reference sequence). This CDR3 comprises 16 residues. Trimming cost V 3 bases and J 7 bases; bases outside gene matches: 7. CDR3 coding DNA: TGTGCCAGCAGCTCGGGACTAGCGGGAGGGCTTGATGAGCAGTACTTC. Translation: CASSSGLAGGLDEQYF. Full variable domain (outside the CDR3, taken from reference TRBV5-4 and TRBJ2-7): ETGVTQSPTHLIKTRGQQVTLRCSSQSGHNTVSWYQQALGQGPQFIFQYYREEENGRGNFPPRFSGLQFPNYSSELNVNALELDDSALYLCASSSGLAGGLDEQYFGPGTRLTVT.

The CDR3 sequence is CASSRRDRGFETQYF. CDR3 in DNA: TGTGCCAGCAGCCGACGGGACAGGGGGTTCGAGACCCAGTACTTC. This chain uses TRBV6-1 with TRBJ2-5; 11 bases align to TRBD1. The length of the CDR3 is 15 residues. Trimming took 6 bases from V and 5 from J; bases not matched to a gene: 8. Germline V CDR1 and CDR2: MNHNS, SASEGT.

This chain joins TRBV5-8 and TRBJ2-7, with TRBD2 identical over 11 bases. This CDR3 has 17 residues. Germline V gene data show CDR1 as SGHTS and CDR2 as YDEGEE. The J segment lost 0 bases and the V segment lost 4 bases, leaving 9 bases of the junction unmatched. The CDR3 here is CASSLWLAGGYSYEQYF. The DNA of the CDR3 is TGTGCCAGCAGCCTGTGGCTAGCGGGAGGTTACTCCTACGAGCAGTACTTC. The whole variable domain, filled in from reference TRBV5-8 and TRBJ2-7, reads EAGVTQSPTHLIKTRGQQATLRCSPISGHTSVYWYQQALGLGLQFLLWYDEGEERNRGNFPPRFSGRQFPNYSSELNVNALELEDSALYLCASSLWLAGGYSYEQYFGPGTRLTVT.

Comments on this clone: A read error may produce the germline difference seen at one junction end. This chain uses TRBV7-7 with TRBJ2-5, with a possible D match to TRBD2 (5 bases). CDR3 length: 17 residues. Germline CDR1 reads SSHAT; CDR2 reads FNYEAQ (reference sequence). CDR3 DNA: TGTGCTAGCAGCCCCGACCGGGGTTTCCCAACCGGGGAGACCCAGTACTTC. Its translation is CASSPDRGFPTGETQYF.

The chain carries TRBV7-6 and TRBJ2-3, with unresolved D. Germline V gene data show CDR1 as SGHVS and CDR2 as FNYEAQ. This CDR3 spans 14 amino acids. The V and J ends lost 1 base and 5 bases respectively, with 10 bases between them. The CDR3 coding sequence is TGTGCCAGCAGCTTAGGACTTTATGAAGATACGCAGTATTTT. Protein sequence: CASSLGLYEDTQYF.

The rearrangement joins TRBV7-2 to TRBJ2-3; the D gene is possibly TRBD1 (5 bases). Germline CDR1 reads SGHTA; CDR2 reads FQGNSA. The CDR3 contains 16 residues. Deletions cut 1 base from V and 0 bases from J, with 11 bases between. CDR3 region: CASSLGLDRSTDTQYF. CDR3 bases: TGTGCCAGCAGCTTAGGGTTAGACAGAAGCACAGATACGCAGTATTTT.

The V gene is TRBV7-9, the J gene TRBJ2-4, with 8 bases aligning to TRBD1. Germline values: CDR1 SEHNR, CDR2 FQNEAQ (reference sequence). V gave up 5 bases and J gave up 2 bases; unmatched junction bases: 8. This CDR3 is 16 amino acids long. For the CDR3, the DNA is TGTGCCAGCAGCGGTACGACAGGGGTTTCCAAAAACATTCAGTACTTC. It yields the protein CASSGTTGVSKNIQYF.